The 23 T cell receptor beta chains in this list originate from one sample, sequenced in a study of graft-versus-host responses after intestinal transplantation. Sequencing was performed with immunoSEQ multiplex PCR; in TCRdb, only in-frame clones are kept and a portion is missing. The table records over 65,000 clones, roughly 89% of them present only once. What these receptors recognize is not known. The material was unstimulated CD4+ T cells sorted from spleen or lymph node cells, obtained before intestinal transplant. The receptor set was obtained from a human donor who received an intestinal transplant.

The rearrangement joins TRBV5-6 to TRBJ1-2; D perhaps matches TRBD1 (6 bases). There are 15 residues in the CDR3. The ends were cut back, 0 bases at V and 4 bases at J, with 13 bases in the middle. Germline CDR1 is SGHDT and CDR2 is YYEEEE. CDR3 region: CASSLATGTSYGYTF. CDR3 DNA: TGTGCCAGCAGCTTGGCCACCGGGACATCCTATGGCTACACCTTC.

The chain couples TRBV10-1 to TRBJ2-7; TRBD1 matches at 10 bases. V lost 4 bases, J lost 4 bases, and 7 bases stayed unmatched. Germline V gene data show CDR1 as WNHNN and CDR2 as SYGVQD (reference sequence). This CDR3 is built from 15 residues. This CDR3 is CASSVKTGGLYEQYF. CDR3 in DNA: TGCGCCAGCAGTGTTAAGACAGGGGGCCTTTACGAGCAGTACTTC.

The V call is TRBV9, the J call TRBJ1-3; the D gene is possibly TRBD1 (5 bases). CDR1 SGDLS and CDR2 YYNGEE come from the germline V gene. The CDR3 runs to 12 residues. V lost 3 bases and J 7 bases, leaving 8 bases between the germline ends. The chain's CDR3 is CASSGRQNTIYF. The DNA of the CDR3 is TGTGCCAGCAGCGGACGACAGAACACCATATATTTT.

This clone was found a few times. The gene calls are TRBV10-2 and TRBJ2-7, with D possibly TRBD1 on 5 matching bases. Germline values: CDR1 WSHSY, CDR2 SAAADI. V shed 4 bases and J shed 3 bases, with 10 bases lying between them. The CDR3 sequence is 13 residues long. Written as DNA, the CDR3 is TGCGCCAGCAGTGGGGGCCGAAGCTACGAGCAGTACTTC. Its translation is CASSGGRSYEQYF.

The rearrangement links TRBV2 to TRBJ2-5; 7 nucleotides line up with TRBD1. CDR3 length: 12 residues. V lost 11 bases, J lost 5 bases, and 8 bases stayed unmatched. Germline-derived CDR1 and CDR2 are SNHLY and FYNNEI. The CDR3 DNA is TGTGCCTGGCAGGGGGTAGGGGAGACCCAGTACTTC. This encodes CAWQGVGETQYF.

The chain couples TRBV6-1 to TRBJ2-7; D is perhaps TRBD1 (6 bases). CDR1 is MNHNS, CDR2 SASEGT, per germline. This CDR3 has 13 amino acids. Trimming stripped 8 bases from V and 0 bases from J, with 11 bases between. CDR3 in DNA: TGTGCCAGCGCACAGGGAGACTCCTACGAGCAGTACTTC. It encodes CASAQGDSYEQYF.

The V call is TRBV4-3, the J call TRBJ1-4; 9 positions agree with TRBD1. Per germline, CDR1 LGHNA and CDR2 YSLEER. V trimming: 1 base; J trimming: 2 bases; junction bases outside the gene matches: 8. This CDR3 region has 18 residues. The chain's CDR3 is CASSQGTGTGRTNEKLFF. The DNA of the CDR3 is TGCGCCAGCAGCCAAGGAACCGGGACAGGGCGGACTAATGAAAAACTGTTTTTT.

In regard to this clone: Compared with germline, one end of the junction differs, possibly owing to a read error. Other DNA sequences within the sample encode an identical CDR3. This chain links TRBV29-1 with TRBJ1-1; a weak D match, TRBD1 (5 bases). CDR3 length equals 16 residues. Per germline, CDR1 SQVTM and CDR2 ANQGSEA. Here the CDR3 DNA reads TGCAGCGTTGAGACAAGAGCGGGCAGGGCGGGCACTGAAGCCTTCTTT. Translation gives CSVETRAGRAGTEAFF.

The chain recombines TRBV5-1 with TRBJ1-4; no clear D. The V end lost 6 bases, the J end lost 0 bases, and 12 bases lay between the germline ends. CDR3 length: 15 residues. From germline, CDR1 is SGHRS and CDR2 YFSETQ. CDR3 residues: CASTTAGTTNEKLFF. In DNA, the CDR3 is TGCGCCAGCACCACTGCGGGTACAACTAATGAAAAACTGTTTTTT.

The chain links TRBV25-1 to TRBJ1-6; 11 bases agree with TRBD1. The CDR3 covers 16 residues. J was trimmed by 10 bases and V by 4 bases; bases with no gene match: 9. Germline V CDR1 and CDR2: MGHDK, SYGVNS. CDR3 sequence: CASSVTSGTGGSPLHF. In nucleotides, the CDR3 is TGTGCCAGCAGTGTGACTTCCGGGACAGGGGGGTCACCCCTCCACTTT.

V and J are TRBV2 and TRBJ2-3, with D maybe TRBD1 (6 bases). The V end lost 3 bases, the J end lost 2 bases, and 15 bases lay between the germline ends. Germline CDR1 SNHLY, CDR2 FYNNEI. There are 16 residues in the CDR3. CDR3 protein: CASSDGQAGDTDTQYF. The CDR3 DNA sequence: TGTGCCAGCAGTGATGGTCAGGCAGGGGACACAGATACGCAGTATTTT.

The V and J genes are TRBV7-9 and TRBJ1-1; D is unresolved. The CDR3 totals 13 residues. CDR1 and CDR2 from the germline V gene are SEHNR and FQNEAQ (reference sequence). Trimming shortened V by 3 bases and J by 1 base, and 6 bases separated the two germline ends. CDR3 protein: CASSFSGNTEAFF. The CDR3 DNA sequence: TGTGCCAGCAGCTTTTCCGGGAACACTGAAGCTTTCTTT.

V usage is TRBV5-1 and J usage is TRBJ1-6, with D maybe TRBD1 (5 bases). This CDR3 comprises 14 residues. The germline gives CDR1 SGHRS, CDR2 YFSETQ. Trimming took off 2 bases at V and 6 bases at J, with 9 bases between the two ends. DNA for the CDR3: TGCGCCAGCAGCTTCACAGGTGTTAATTCACCCCTCCACTTT. This sequence encodes CASSFTGVNSPLHF.

V and J are TRBV7-2 and TRBJ2-7; 7 positions agree with TRBD2. Per the germline V gene, CDR1 is SGHTA and CDR2 is FQGNSA. J was trimmed by 2 bases and V by 5 bases; bases with no gene match: 6. This CDR3 has 14 residues. CDR3 bases: TGTGCCAGCAGCCCCGGGACTACCCCCTACGAGCAGTACTTC. Translation gives CASSPGTTPYEQYF.

The V call is TRBV14, the J call TRBJ1-2; no clear D. Germline CDR1 is SGHDN and CDR2 is FVKESK. The CDR3 has 16 amino acids. Trimming shortened V by 1 base and J by 4 bases, and 16 bases separated the two germline ends. The CDR3 loop reads CASSQGAPGLFYGYTF. The CDR3, as DNA: TGTGCCAGCAGCCAAGGCGCACCGGGTCTCTTCTATGGCTACACCTTC.

The J gene is TRBJ1-1, the V gene TRBV29-1, with 8 bases fitting TRBD1. The CDR3 length is 12 residues. CDR1 and CDR2 from the germline V gene are SQVTM and ANQGSEA. V was pared by 8 bases and J by 1 base, with 3 bases of the junction left unmatched. The CDR3 loop reads CSTGTGNTEAFF. DNA of the CDR3: TGCAGCACAGGGACAGGGAACACTGAAGCTTTCTTT.

V gene TRBV6-6 combines with J gene TRBJ2-5; a possible D gene is TRBD2 (5 bases). V shed 5 bases and J shed 3 bases, with 10 bases lying between them. The CDR3 has 13 residues. Per germline, CDR1 MNHNY and CDR2 SVGAGI (reference sequence). As DNA, the CDR3 is TGTGCCAGCAGTAGAAGCGGAGAAGAGACCCAGTACTTC. Its translation: CASSRSGEETQYF.

This chain links TRBV18 with TRBJ2-7, with 14 bases that match TRBD2. The germline gives CDR1 KGHSH, CDR2 LQKENI. The CDR3 covers 16 residues. V lost 6 bases to trimming and J lost 3 bases; unmatched junction nucleotides: 7. CDR3 sequence: CASSRGTSGGIYEQYF. The CDR3 bases are TGTGCCAGCTCCCGAGGGACTAGCGGGGGTATCTACGAGCAGTACTTC.

This clone was seen once. This rearrangement joins TRBV18 to TRBJ2-7, with 11 positions matching TRBD1. The CDR3 contains 16 residues. Trimming cost V 2 bases and J 3 bases; bases outside gene matches: 6. Germline CDR1 and CDR2: KGHSH and LQKENI. The DNA for the CDR3 is TGTGCCAGCTCACCAAGGACAGGGGGCACCCGCTACGAGCAGTACTTC. Translating gives CASSPRTGGTRYEQYF.

The table lists this clone with a few counts. The chain carries TRBV6-6 and TRBJ1-1, with D possibly matching TRBD1 (5 bases). CDR3 length: 14 residues. Trimming shortened V by 4 bases and J by 1 base, and 10 bases separated the two germline ends. Germline V CDR1 and CDR2: MNHNY, SVGAGI (reference sequence). CDR3 bases: TGTGCCAGCAGTTTGACAGCGTCGAACACTGAAGCTTTCTTT. Residues: CASSLTASNTEAFF.

V gene TRBV7-2 combines with J gene TRBJ2-5; TRBD2 aligns across 7 bases. V gave up 5 bases and J gave up 4 bases; unmatched junction bases: 13. Germline V gene lookup returns CDR1 SGHTA and CDR2 FQGNSA. The CDR3 has 16 residues. The CDR3 sequence: CASSLTKLAFVETQYF. CDR3 nucleotide sequence: TGTGCCAGCAGCCTCACGAAACTAGCGTTCGTAGAGACCCAGTACTTC.

This clone showed up just once. The gene calls are TRBV11-2 and TRBJ2-5, with 11 bases fitting TRBD2. CDR3 length: 15 residues. Trimming removed 5 bases from V and 4 bases from J; junction bases left unmatched: 6. Germline V CDR1 and CDR2: SGHAT, FQNNGV. The CDR3 spells CASSPRLAGTETQYF. The CDR3 DNA sequence: TGTGCCAGCAGCCCGCGACTAGCGGGGACAGAGACCCAGTACTTC.

V is TRBV10-3 and J is TRBJ1-1; the D is unclear. The CDR3 totals 13 residues. Germline assignment: CDR1 ENHRY and CDR2 SYGVKD. Trimming took off 4 bases at V and 1 base at J, with 7 bases between the two ends. The CDR3 protein is CAISVEPNTEAFF. The CDR3 DNA follows: TGTGCCATCAGTGTGGAGCCGAACACTGAAGCTTTCTTT.